Given below is one TCR beta chain in context. This specimen belongs to a study of blood T cell repertoires in COVID-19. Study-level information: Samples came from the United States, Italy and Spain, spanning acute and convalescent COVID-19. The analysed material was cDNA or gDNA that came from T cells, B-cell-depleted T cells, or PBMCs.

Per the original methods: Scientists estimated how many nucleated cells there were by amplifying reference gene primers. The data were produced by immunoSEQ multiplex PCR, yet TCRdb's version contains in-frame clones alone and is incomplete. V and J calls and clone size are given by that table; D and trimming were obtained from the DNA. The table lists a few hundred thousand clones, 86% of them singletons. Deletions cut 3 bases from V and 4 bases from J, with 15 bases between. The CDR3 runs to 15 residues. Germline V CDR1 and CDR2: MNHNS, SASEGT. The TCR sequence derives from an elderly man with acute or convalescent COVID-19. This chain uses TRBV6-1 with TRBJ1-2; D unclear. The source material was peripheral blood. Written as DNA, the CDR3 is TGTGCCAGCAGTGACGTTCCCGTCCTTCTCTATGGCTACACCTTC. It is translated as CASSDVPVLLYGYTF.